The 30 T cell receptor beta chains presented below share a single source sample, sequenced in a study of blood T cell repertoires in COVID-19. Profiling relied on immunoSEQ multiplex PCR, and the TCRdb table lists in-frame clones only, not all of them. Among approximately 300,000 clones listed, around 90% were seen once. Sequencing was carried out using PBMCs or T cells enriched from blood (not recorded which). The receptors stem from a man in his fifties or sixties who had recovered from COVID-19.

The sample holds one count of this clone. The genes are TRBV6-5 and TRBJ2-5, with D possibly TRBD2 on 6 matching bases. Trimming took 6 bases from V and 2 from J, leaving 13 bases between them. The CDR3 covers 14 residues. Germline V gives CDR1 MNHEY, CDR2 SVGAGI. Here the CDR3 DNA reads TGTGCCAGCAGCCGTGGAGGGGCACAAGAGACCCAGTACTTC. Translation gives CASSRGGAQETQYF.

Regarding this clone: Other DNA variants within this sample encode the same CDR3. This chain joins TRBV2 and TRBJ2-1, with 13 bases lining up with TRBD2. The germline gives CDR1 SNHLY, CDR2 FYNNEI. Trimming removed 6 bases from V and 4 bases from J; junction bases left unmatched: 3. This CDR3 region has 15 residues. CDR3 coding DNA: TGTGCCAGCAGAGCGGGACTAGCGGGATACAATGAGCAGTTCTTC. It translates to CASRAGLAGYNEQFF.

The V gene is TRBV11-2, the J gene TRBJ2-7; D gene ambiguous. The germline V and J ends were trimmed by 1 base and 6 bases, with 13 bases remaining between them. This CDR3 spans 14 amino acids. Germline CDR1 is SGHAT and CDR2 is FQNNGV. CDR3 coding DNA: TGTGCCAGCAGCTTAGCGCGGCATGCCGCCGAGCAGTACTTC. As protein: CASSLARHAAEQYF.

The V gene is TRBV3-1 (or the pseudogene TRBV3-2), the J gene TRBJ2-7, with D maybe TRBD1 (6 bases). V shed 4 bases and J shed 4 bases, with 11 bases lying between them. The CDR3 has 13 amino acids. Germline V gives CDR1 LGHDT, CDR2 YNNKEL (reference sequence). CDR3: CASSRVRGYEQYF. CDR3 nucleotide sequence: TGTGCCAGCAGCCGGGTCAGGGGTTACGAGCAGTACTTC.

The gene calls are TRBV28 and TRBJ2-2; D uncertain. This CDR3 comprises 14 residues. CDR1 and CDR2 (germline): MDHEN, SYDVKM. V was cut by 2 bases and J by 0 bases, with 4 bases left in between. The CDR3 DNA follows: TGTGCCAGCAGTTTAGTCGCGAACACCGGGGAGCTGTTTTTT. Translated: CASSLVANTGELFF.

The chain joins TRBV7-2 to TRBJ1-3; D not resolved. Trimming took off 6 bases at V and 3 bases at J, with 9 bases between the two ends. In germline, CDR1 is SGHTA, CDR2 FQGNSA. There are 13 residues in the CDR3. For the CDR3, the DNA is TGTGCCAGCAGGGGGAGTTTTGGAAACACCATATATTTT. This codes for CASRGSFGNTIYF.

This chain connects TRBV6-5 to TRBJ1-6; no firm D call. Per germline, CDR1 MNHEY and CDR2 SVGAGI. V shed 7 bases and J shed 0 bases, with 7 bases lying between them. The CDR3 is 14 amino acids. CDR3 sequence reads: CASTLSSYNSPLHF. The DNA of the CDR3 is TGTGCCAGCACCCTAAGCTCCTATAATTCACCCCTCCACTTT.

This clone has a handful of counts. The rearrangement uses TRBV30 and TRBJ1-2, with D uncertain. Germline assignment: CDR1 GTSNPN and CDR2 SVGIG (reference sequence). Trimming pared 1 base from V and 0 bases from J, leaving 6 bases between. This CDR3 is built from 13 residues. This CDR3 reads CAWSGAPNYGYTF. CDR3 sequence (DNA): TGTGCCTGGAGTGGAGCGCCTAACTATGGCTACACCTTC.

The chain carries TRBV11-2 and TRBJ2-6, with 7 bases that match TRBD1. Germline CDR1 is SGHAT and CDR2 is FQNNGV. V shed 0 bases and J 17 bases; nucleotides not matched to a gene: 1. The CDR3 is 11 residues long. CDR3 bases: TGTGCCAGCAGCTTAGATGGGACAGTGACTTTC. Amino acid sequence: CASSLDGTVTF.

The chain uses TRBV19 and TRBJ2-7; 9 nucleotides agree with TRBD1. CDR1 is LNHDA, CDR2 SQIVND, per germline (reference sequence). With V trimmed by 4 bases and J by 3 bases, 7 bases remained unmatched. This CDR3 comprises 15 residues. CDR3 DNA sequence: TGTGCCAGTAGTAACAAACAGGGGGCGTTCTACGAGCAGTACTTC. Residues: CASSNKQGAFYEQYF.

The J gene is TRBJ2-6, the V gene TRBV18; D is possibly TRBD2 (5 bases). This CDR3 has 17 amino acids. Trimming removed 6 bases from V and 0 bases from J, with 15 bases in between. CDR1 and CDR2 (germline): KGHSH, LQKENI. CDR3 nucleotides: TGTGCCAGCTCTTATCGAGGGCAGATCTCTGGGGCCAACGTCCTGACTTTC. It yields the protein CASSYRGQISGANVLTF.

This clone was seen only once. The chain is built from TRBV24-1 and TRBJ2-5; TRBD2 matches at 9 bases. Unmatched junction bases numbered 19, after V lost 1 base and J lost 5 bases. This CDR3 is built from 20 residues. Germline-derived CDR1 and CDR2 are KGHDR and SFDVKD. The CDR3 bases are TGTGCCACCAGTGATTTTTTTGGGCTAGCGGGGCAAGGGAGAGTGGAGACCCAGTACTTC. Its protein is CATSDFFGLAGQGRVETQYF.

The rearrangement uses TRBV2 and TRBJ2-3; 7 bases are shared with TRBD2. The germline V gene has CDR1 SNHLY and CDR2 FYNNEI. This CDR3 spans 15 amino acids. Unmatched junction bases numbered 12, after V lost 6 bases and J lost 6 bases. CDR3 sequence: CASRTLLAETDTQYF. The DNA for the CDR3 is TGTGCCAGCAGGACCCTGCTAGCGGAAACGGATACGCAGTATTTT.

The chain combines TRBV6-1 with TRBJ1-2, with no clear D. The CDR3 spans 13 residues. Germline CDR1 is MNHNS and CDR2 is SASEGT. The V gene lost 0 bases and the J gene lost 8 bases, with 10 bases spanning the gap. CDR3 sequence reads: CASSEALPGGYTF. CDR3 coding DNA: TGTGCCAGCAGTGAAGCGTTGCCAGGAGGCTACACCTTC.

V is TRBV10-3 and J is TRBJ2-7; weak D call: TRBD2 (6 bases). Germline loops: CDR1 ENHRY, CDR2 SYGVKD. V dropped 4 bases and J dropped 2 bases, with 12 bases sitting between them. The CDR3 contains 14 residues. The CDR3 coding sequence is TGTGCCATCAGTGGTAGCGGAAACCCCTACGAGCAGTACTTC. It yields the protein CAISGSGNPYEQYF.

V is TRBV5-5 and J is TRBJ2-2; unclear D gene. The CDR3 is made up of 16 amino acids. With 0 bases removed from V and 2 bases from J, the gap between germline ends came to 11 bases. From germline, CDR1 is SGHKS and CDR2 YYEKEE (reference sequence). CDR3 in DNA: TGTGCCAGCAGCTTGGTCCCAACTACCAACACCGGGGAGCTGTTTTTT. Its translation is CASSLVPTTNTGELFF.

In DNA, the CDR3 is TGTGCCAGCCGGCCGGGGGTAAATCAGCCCCAGCATTTT. Translation: CASRPGVNQPQHF. This rearrangement joins TRBV18 to TRBJ1-5, with a weak D call TRBD1 (5 bases). V lost 8 bases and J lost 4, with 12 bases in between. CDR3 size: 13 residues. The V gene's germline CDR1 is KGHSH and CDR2 LQKENI.

This clone was seen just once. J is TRBJ2-3 and V is TRBV2; TRBD2 matches 8 bases. Per germline, CDR1 SNHLY and CDR2 FYNNEI. The V segment lost 7 bases and the J segment 5 bases; nucleotides outside the gene matches: 5. This CDR3 has 13 residues. The CDR3 region has the DNA TGTGCCAGCAAGCGGGAGAGGAGAGATACGCAGTATTTT. Amino acid sequence: CASKRERRDTQYF.

This clone appeared a single time. V gene TRBV18 combines with J gene TRBJ1-2; TRBD1 matches 9 bases. V was clipped by 5 bases and J by 8 bases; unmatched bases: 9. Germline V CDR1 and CDR2: KGHSH, LQKENI. The CDR3 extends over 14 amino acids. CDR3 residues: CASSFRDRAVGYTF. In nucleotides, the CDR3 is TGTGCCAGCTCATTCCGGGACAGGGCGGTCGGCTACACCTTC.

This clone appeared once. The rearrangement joins TRBV11-2 to TRBJ2-7; TRBD2 agrees at 9 bases. Trimming removed 0 bases from V and 5 bases from J; junction bases left unmatched: 14. The CDR3 is 18 amino acids. Germline V gives CDR1 SGHAT, CDR2 FQNNGV. CDR3: CASSLESWGVAGVNEQYF. The CDR3 coding sequence is TGTGCCAGCAGCTTAGAATCCTGGGGGGTAGCGGGAGTCAACGAGCAGTACTTC. The whole variable domain, filled in from reference TRBV11-2 and TRBJ2-7, reads EAGVAQSPRYKIIEKRQSVAFWCNPISGHATLYWYQQILGQGPKLLIQFQNNGVVDDSQLPKDRFSAERLKGVDSTLKIQPAKLEDSAVYLCASSLESWGVAGVNEQYFGPGTRLTVT.

This clone was seen a single time. The chain has TRBV30 and TRBJ2-7; 9 positions agree with TRBD2. The germline CDR1 and CDR2 sequences are GTSNPN and SVGIG (reference sequence). This CDR3 is built from 15 residues. The trim removed 4 bases at V and 6 bases at J, leaving 13 bases unmatched. Written as DNA, the CDR3 is TGTGCCTGGAAACATGGCTTAGCGGGAGCTAGCGAGCAGTACTTC. Residues: CAWKHGLAGASEQYF.

V and J are TRBV5-8 and TRBJ2-2; D possibly corresponds to TRBD2 (5 bases). Germline CDR1 SGHTS, CDR2 YDEGEE. The germline V and J ends were trimmed by 0 bases and 1 base, with 7 bases remaining between them. CDR3 size: 15 residues. The CDR3 nucleotides are TGTGCCAGCAGCTTGGTTGGGAGGAACACCGGGGAGCTGTTTTTT. Translating it yields CASSLVGRNTGELFF.

CDR3 nucleotide sequence: TGTGCCAGTAGTATTGGGACTAGCGGTTGGGGGCAAGAGACCCAGTACTTC. As protein: CASSIGTSGWGQETQYF. The chain carries TRBV19 and TRBJ2-5, with 11 bases lining up with TRBD2. Germline V gene data show CDR1 as LNHDA and CDR2 as SQIVND (reference sequence). Trimming cost V 3 bases and J 2 bases; bases outside gene matches: 8. CDR3 length: 17 residues. The full variable domain, completed using reference TRBV19 and TRBJ2-5, is DGGITQSPKYLFRKEGQNVTLSCEQNLNHDAMYWYRQDPGQGLRLIYYSQIVNDFQKGDIAEGYSVSREKKESFPLTVTSAQKNPTAFYLCASSIGTSGWGQETQYFGPGTRLLVL.

V is TRBV11-2 and J is TRBJ2-7, with 11 bases aligning to TRBD1. The CDR3 spans 14 residues. From germline, CDR1 is SGHAT and CDR2 FQNNGV. V lost 6 bases and J lost 3; bases outside the gene matches: 4. The CDR3 loop is CASRRTGGHYEQYF. CDR3 bases: TGTGCCAGCAGGAGGACAGGGGGCCACTACGAGCAGTACTTC.

The chain combines TRBV24-1 with TRBJ2-1, with D unresolved. V dropped 5 bases and J dropped 2 bases, with 12 bases sitting between them. The CDR3 consists of 15 residues. CDR1 is KGHDR, CDR2 SFDVKD, per germline. CDR3 nucleotide sequence: TGTGCCACCAGTGGAGGCGGCATGCCCTACAATGAGCAGTTCTTC. Translation: CATSGGGMPYNEQFF.

This rearrangement joins TRBV7-9 to TRBJ2-3; 8 bases fit TRBD2. Germline loops: CDR1 SEHNR, CDR2 FQNEAQ (reference sequence). With 1 base clipped from V and 5 bases from J, the junction kept 11 bases outside the gene matches. This CDR3 region has 17 residues. This CDR3 is CASSLGSGTVSQDTQYF. The CDR3, as DNA: TGTGCCAGCAGCTTAGGTAGCGGGACTGTATCTCAAGATACGCAGTATTTT.

The chain uses TRBV24-1 and TRBJ2-1; 11 bases are a match to TRBD2. Germline V gives CDR1 KGHDR, CDR2 SFDVKD. Trimming removed 5 bases from V and 4 bases from J; junction bases left unmatched: 6. The CDR3 is 16 amino acids. CDR3: CATSVTGTSGYNEQFF. The CDR3 DNA reads TGTGCCACCAGTGTGACCGGGACTAGCGGATACAATGAGCAGTTCTTC.

This clone appeared a single time. The V gene is TRBV24-1, the J gene TRBJ2-3, with 7 nucleotides matching TRBD2. The length of the CDR3 is 16 residues. V lost 9 bases and J lost 2; bases outside the gene matches: 13. Germline CDR1 KGHDR, CDR2 SFDVKD. The CDR3 bases are TGTGCCACCCAACCGGCTAGCGGAGGCTTCACAGATACGCAGTATTTT. Protein: CATQPASGGFTDTQYF.

The chain employs TRBV25-1 and TRBJ1-1; TRBD1 might be the D (5 bases). V was trimmed by 11 bases and J by 4 bases, leaving 17 bases between them. Germline V gene sequence: CDR1 MGHDK, CDR2 SYGVNS. The CDR3 totals 13 residues. CDR3 nucleotide sequence: TGTGCCTCAAGACGGGGGTTCGGCACTGAAGCTTTCTTT. As protein: CASRRGFGTEAFF.

The rearrangement uses TRBV21-1 and TRBJ1-2; the D call in the table, TRBD1, was not verified against the DNA. TRBV21-1 is annotated as a pseudogene. The CDR3 length is 12 residues. The CDR3 spells CASSKGRYGYTF. CDR3 nucleotides: TGTGCCAGCAGCAAAGGCAGATATGGCTACACCTTC.